This entry lists 17 T cell receptor beta chains sequenced from one sample in a study of OX40 agonist ivuxolimab in advanced cancers. Assay: immunoSEQ multiplex PCR; the TCRdb copy retains only in-frame clones and omits some. This sample has about 44,000 clones, with approximately 86% found just once. The material was CD4+ or CD8+ T cells sorted from blood, obtained in a trial of the OX40 agonist ivuxolimab. The origin of the receptors is an adult with an advanced solid tumor such as melanoma, head and neck, liver or kidney cancer.

The chain has TRBV27 and TRBJ1-5; perhaps TRBD1 as D (6 bases). This CDR3 contains 15 residues. V was shortened by 6 bases and J by 6 bases, with 18 bases between the two germline ends. Per germline, CDR1 MNHEY and CDR2 SMNVEV (reference sequence). The CDR3 DNA is TGTGCCAGCAGGGCAGGGGCGGAGTACGGTCAGCCCCAGCATTTT. This codes for CASRAGAEYGQPQHF.

This clone was observed a few times. The rearrangement uses TRBV29-1 and TRBJ2-2, with 12 bases lining up with TRBD2. The CDR3 consists of 17 residues. Trimming at V came to 7 bases and at J to 0 bases, leaving 9 bases not matched to a gene. Per the germline V gene, CDR1 is SQVTM and CDR2 is ANQGSEA. CDR3: CSAQGPSGGANTGELFF. Written as DNA, the CDR3 is TGCAGCGCCCAAGGTCCTAGCGGGGGGGCGAACACCGGGGAGCTGTTTTTT.

The rearrangement joins TRBV19 to TRBJ2-3; 7 bases fit TRBD2. Trimming took 3 bases from V and 4 from J; bases not matched to a gene: 7. From germline, CDR1 is LNHDA and CDR2 SQIVND (reference sequence). The CDR3 covers 15 residues. The CDR3 is CASSMGRGRADTQYF. DNA for the CDR3: TGTGCCAGTAGTATGGGGAGGGGCCGGGCAGATACGCAGTATTTT.

This rearrangement joins TRBV11-2 to TRBJ2-3; D unclear. This CDR3 is built from 13 residues. Germline lookup yields CDR1 SGHAT and CDR2 FQNNGV. Deletions cut 6 bases from V and 4 bases from J, with 11 bases between. DNA for the CDR3: TGTGCCAGCAGTTATCGGTTCGCAGATACGCAGTATTTT. Its translation: CASSYRFADTQYF.

The chain links TRBV19 to TRBJ2-2, with a weak D call TRBD1 (6 bases). The V end lost 6 bases, the J end lost 0 bases, and 8 bases lay between the germline ends. This CDR3 is built from 14 residues. Germline lookup yields CDR1 LNHDA and CDR2 SQIVND (reference sequence). DNA of the CDR3: TGTGCCAGTAGGAGGGACACGAACACCGGGGAGCTGTTTTTT. It codes for CASRRDTNTGELFF.

The chain recombines TRBV12-5 with TRBJ2-6, with D perhaps given as TRBD1 or TRBD2 (5 bases each). The CDR3 is 18 residues long. The germline V and J ends were trimmed by 2 bases and 0 bases, with 14 bases remaining between them. CDR1 is LGHNT, CDR2 FRNRAP, per germline. Here the CDR3 reads CASGLFPGPHSGANVLTF. The CDR3 coding sequence is TGTGCTAGTGGTTTGTTTCCGGGACCGCACTCTGGGGCCAACGTCCTGACTTTC.

The chain links TRBV9 to TRBJ1-1; D is uncertain. This CDR3 spans 13 amino acids. In germline, CDR1 is SGDLS, CDR2 YYNGEE. V was cut by 0 bases and J by 7 bases, with 10 bases left in between. The CDR3 region has the DNA TGTGCCAGCAGCGTAGGAAGGGTAAGTGAAGCTTTCTTT. It encodes CASSVGRVSEAFF.

The rearrangement links TRBV5-1 to TRBJ2-7, with D possibly TRBD2 on 6 matching bases. The CDR3 is 16 residues long. V lost 0 bases and J lost 2, with 15 bases in between. The germline CDR1 and CDR2 sequences are SGHRS and YFSETQ. CDR3 loop: CASSLGSGGTTYEQYF. The CDR3 DNA sequence: TGCGCCAGCAGCTTGGGGTCTGGCGGGACCACCTACGAGCAGTACTTC.

The chain joins TRBV18 to TRBJ1-1, with D uncertain. V was trimmed by 2 bases and J by 8 bases, leaving 18 bases between them. This CDR3 comprises 15 residues. Germline assignment: CDR1 KGHSH and CDR2 LQKENI. CDR3 loop: CASSPVGPRLGEAFF. The CDR3, as DNA: TGTGCCAGCTCACCAGTAGGCCCTCGCCTGGGGGAAGCTTTCTTT.

V and J are TRBV7-2 and TRBJ2-1, with D possibly TRBD2 on 6 matching bases. Germline CDR1 is SGHTA and CDR2 is FQGNSA. Trimming pared 6 bases from V and 5 bases from J, leaving 17 bases between. The CDR3 extends over 15 amino acids. CDR3: CASRPSAGLHNEQFF. The CDR3 nucleotides read TGTGCCAGCAGACCATCCGCGGGACTCCACAATGAGCAGTTCTTC.

A word on this clone: Compared with germline, one end of the junction differs, possibly owing to a read error. The rearrangement uses TRBV2 and TRBJ2-2; D is perhaps TRBD2 (6 bases). The CDR3 has 17 residues. Looked up from germline, CDR1 is SNHLY and CDR2 is FYNNEI. Here the CDR3 DNA reads TGTGCCAGCAGCGAAGCGGGCCTGACTGCCTCGGCCGGGGAGCTGTTTTTT. Translation: CASSEAGLTASAGELFF.

The chain employs TRBV28 and TRBJ1-2; no clear D. This CDR3 region has 11 residues. With 5 bases removed from V and 6 bases from J, the gap between germline ends came to 7 bases. From germline, CDR1 is MDHEN and CDR2 SYDVKM. The CDR3 reads CASSVTDGYTF. The CDR3 region has the DNA TGTGCCAGCAGTGTTACGGATGGCTACACCTTC.

This clone has more than one count but fewer than ten. The gene calls are TRBV5-6 and TRBJ2-7, with D uncertain. The CDR3 consists of 16 residues. V was trimmed by 2 bases and J by 4 bases, leaving 19 bases between them. Germline assignment: CDR1 SGHDT and CDR2 YYEEEE. CDR3 protein: CASSLYYRTQTYEQYF. The DNA for the CDR3 is TGTGCCAGCAGCTTATATTACAGAACCCAGACTTACGAGCAGTACTTC.

This rearrangement joins TRBV21-1 to TRBJ2-7; the listed D gene, TRBD2, was not tested against the DNA. TRBV21-1 is a documented pseudogene. The CDR3 length is 14 residues. The CDR3 sequence is CASRPGLVGPEQYF. The CDR3 DNA is TGTGCCAGCAGACCCGGACTAGTCGGACCCGAGCAGTACTTC.

In its sample, this clone was seen a few times. The chain joins TRBV28 to TRBJ1-2; 10 bases agree with TRBD1. Germline lookup yields CDR1 MDHEN and CDR2 SYDVKM. Trimming cost V 7 bases and J 6 bases; bases outside gene matches: 17. This CDR3 is 17 amino acids long. The CDR3 is CASTDPGQGRGGDGYTF. DNA of the CDR3: TGTGCCAGCACTGATCCGGGACAGGGGCGAGGAGGAGATGGCTACACCTTC.

This clone showed up just a few times. The genes are TRBV6-1 and TRBJ2-2, with 8 bases identical to TRBD2. CDR1 MNHNS and CDR2 SASEGT come from the germline V gene. Germline trimming cut 4 bases from V and 3 bases from J; bases unmatched to any gene: 4. The length of the CDR3 is 15 residues. The DNA of the CDR3 is TGTGCCAGCAGTGTCTCTAGCGGGCACACCGGGGAGCTGTTTTTT. Translated: CASSVSSGHTGELFF.

The chain couples TRBV5-4 to TRBJ2-7, with 8 nucleotides matching TRBD2. The V and J ends lost 0 bases and 2 bases, in that order; junction bases with no gene match: 4. Germline CDR1 reads SGHNT; CDR2 reads YYREEE (reference sequence). The CDR3 has 15 amino acids. CDR3 coding DNA: TGTGCCAGCAGCTTGGAGGCGGGGGGCACCTACGAGCAGTACTTC. This encodes CASSLEAGGTYEQYF.